The clone carrying this T cell receptor beta chain was seen many times. Its antigen is undetermined. An end of the junction does not agree with germline; a read error may underlie this. The data were obtained in a study of T cells after yellow fever vaccination. Overall study findings and caveats: CD4 and CD8 compartments shared a small share of clonotypes, likely from convergent recombination. Peaking on day 5 versus 15, the secondary response was faster but weaker.

The CDR3 has 16 residues. Germline CDR1 SSHAT, CDR2 FNYEAQ (reference sequence). From the 5' RACE reads, TCRdb called clonotypes with MiXCR, one entry per CDR3 protein. Among tens of thousands of distinct CDR3 sequences listed, around 7% were seen once. This sequence was found in a man aged 18 to 29 who received the YFV17D yellow fever vaccine. The V gene is TRBV7-7, the J gene TRBJ2-2; 7 bases map to TRBD2. Material: CD8+ T cells sorted from PBMCs, obtained more than 8 days after the first yellow fever vaccination. CDR3 loop: CASSPGRVLNTGELFF. Written as DNA, the CDR3 is TGTGCTAGCAGCCCTGGGAGGGTACTGAACACCGGGGAGCTGTTTTTT.